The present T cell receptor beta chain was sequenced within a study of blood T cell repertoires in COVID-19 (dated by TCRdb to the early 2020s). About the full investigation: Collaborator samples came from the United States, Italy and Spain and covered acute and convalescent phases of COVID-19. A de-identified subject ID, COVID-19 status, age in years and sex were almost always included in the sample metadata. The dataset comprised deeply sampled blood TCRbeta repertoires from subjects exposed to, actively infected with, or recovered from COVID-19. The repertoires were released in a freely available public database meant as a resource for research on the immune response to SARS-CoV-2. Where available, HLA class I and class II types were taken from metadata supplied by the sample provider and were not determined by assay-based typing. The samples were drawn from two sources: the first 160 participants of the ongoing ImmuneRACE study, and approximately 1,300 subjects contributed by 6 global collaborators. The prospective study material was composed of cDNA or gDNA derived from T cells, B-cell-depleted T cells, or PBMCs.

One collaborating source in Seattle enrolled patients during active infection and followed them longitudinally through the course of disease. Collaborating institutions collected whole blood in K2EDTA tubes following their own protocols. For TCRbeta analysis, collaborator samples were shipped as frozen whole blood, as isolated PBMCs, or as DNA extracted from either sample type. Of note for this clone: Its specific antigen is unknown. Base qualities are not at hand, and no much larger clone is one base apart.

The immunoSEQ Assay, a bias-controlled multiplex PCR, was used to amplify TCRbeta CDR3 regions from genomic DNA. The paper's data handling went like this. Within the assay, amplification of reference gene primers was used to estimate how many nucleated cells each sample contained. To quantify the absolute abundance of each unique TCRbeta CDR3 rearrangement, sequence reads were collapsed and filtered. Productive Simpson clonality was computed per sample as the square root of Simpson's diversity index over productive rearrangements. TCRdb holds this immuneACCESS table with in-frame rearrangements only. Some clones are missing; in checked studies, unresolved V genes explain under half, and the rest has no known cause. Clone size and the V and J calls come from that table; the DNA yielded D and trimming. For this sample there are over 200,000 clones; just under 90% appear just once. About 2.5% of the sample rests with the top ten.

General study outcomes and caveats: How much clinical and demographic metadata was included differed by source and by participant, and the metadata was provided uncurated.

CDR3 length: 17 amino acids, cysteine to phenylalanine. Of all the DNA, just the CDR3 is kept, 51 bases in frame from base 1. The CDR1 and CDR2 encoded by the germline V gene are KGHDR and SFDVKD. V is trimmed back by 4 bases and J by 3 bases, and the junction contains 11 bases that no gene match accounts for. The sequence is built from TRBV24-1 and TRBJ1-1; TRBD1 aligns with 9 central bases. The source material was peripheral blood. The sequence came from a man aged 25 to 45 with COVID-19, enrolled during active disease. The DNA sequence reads TGTGCCACCAGTGACCCCTGGACAGGGGACCGGGACACTGAAGCTTTCTTT. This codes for CATSDPWTGDRDTEAFF.